The next 18 T cell receptor beta chains were all read from a single sample in a study of spatial heterogeneity in lung cancer. Via MiXCR, TCRdb re-called the 5' RACE reads, giving one row per CDR3 protein. Here the sample spans about 120,000 distinct CDR3 sequences, 12% being singletons. Time point reported: blood at routine non-recurrence follow-up after resection. The study sequenced unsorted whole RNA from tumor, nontumor lung or frozen PBMC. Sequencing used PBMCs, obtained at follow-up. The receptors were gathered from a male donor with early-stage non-small cell lung cancer.

This chain joins TRBV12-3 or TRBV12-4 and TRBJ2-7, with D possibly matching TRBD1 (6 bases). CDR3 length: 15 residues. Trimming left V 5 bases short and J 5 bases short, with 19 bases between. The CDR3 loop is CASSPPRGGSDEQYF. CDR3 in DNA: TGTGCCAGCAGTCCCCCGCGTGGGGGCTCGGACGAGCAGTACTTC.

This clonotype has a count of ten or more. The V gene is TRBV20-1, the J gene TRBJ1-2; 10 positions agree with TRBD1. With V trimmed by 6 bases and J by 6 bases, 4 bases remained unmatched. The CDR3 is 12 residues long. CDR1 and CDR2 (germline): DFQATT, SNEGSKA (reference sequence). CDR3 in amino acids: CSAQTGGHGYTF. DNA of the CDR3: TGCAGTGCGCAGACAGGGGGCCATGGCTACACCTTC.

The genes are TRBV20-1 and TRBJ1-4, with TRBD1 matching 9 bases. Germline V gene sequence: CDR1 DFQATT, CDR2 SNEGSKA (reference sequence). The CDR3 covers 15 residues. Trimming removed 3 bases from V and 10 bases from J; junction bases left unmatched: 12. CDR3 residues: CSASPTGGGDGKLFF. Here the CDR3 DNA reads TGCAGTGCTAGCCCTACAGGGGGCGGGGATGGAAAACTGTTTTTT.

This clonotype was seen a handful of times. The V gene is TRBV12-5, the J gene TRBJ1-1; D is ambiguous. The CDR3 is 13 residues long. The germline V gene has CDR1 LGHNT and CDR2 FRNRAP. Trimming cost V 1 base and J 6 bases, with 9 bases left between them. The CDR3 is CASGLERDSEAFF. The CDR3 DNA is TGTGCTAGTGGTTTGGAACGCGACTCTGAAGCTTTCTTT.

This clonotype was counted between two and nine times. This chain connects TRBV28 to TRBJ1-2; maybe TRBD1 (5 bases). Trimming shortened V by 6 bases and J by 4 bases, and 12 bases separated the two germline ends. Germline V gives CDR1 MDHEN, CDR2 SYDVKM. The CDR3 runs to 13 residues. The CDR3 nucleotides are TGTGCCAGCAGCCCTGACAGATTCTATGGCTACACCTTC. Its translation is CASSPDRFYGYTF.

This sequence joins TRBV18 and TRBJ2-1; 7 bases align to TRBD2. J lost 0 bases, V lost 2 bases, and 1 base had no gene match. CDR1 and CDR2 (germline): KGHSH, LQKENI. The CDR3 loop spans 15 amino acids. CDR3 in DNA: TGTGCCAGCTCACCAGGGGGGGGCTCCTACAATGAGCAGTTCTTC. Translation: CASSPGGGSYNEQFF.

This clonotype was observed at least ten times. The chain couples TRBV25-1 to TRBJ2-7; TRBD2 matches at 7 bases. Germline V gene data show CDR1 as MGHDK and CDR2 as SYGVNS. V was clipped by 10 bases and J by 0 bases; unmatched bases: 9. This CDR3 spans 14 amino acids. The CDR3 sequence is CATRGDPSSYEQYF. DNA of the CDR3: TGTGCCACCCGGGGGGACCCTAGCTCCTACGAGCAGTACTTC.

At least ten counts were recorded for this clonotype. V gene TRBV5-5 combines with J gene TRBJ2-7, with D unclear. V lost 0 bases, J lost 2 bases, and 12 bases lay in between. The V gene's germline CDR1 is SGHKS and CDR2 YYEKEE (reference sequence). The CDR3 has 15 amino acids. The CDR3 region is CASSLAPLATYEQYF. The CDR3 nucleotides are TGTGCCAGCAGCTTGGCCCCACTGGCGACCTACGAGCAGTACTTC.

This clonotype was picked up many times. The rearrangement joins TRBV20-1 to TRBJ2-1; possibly TRBD1 or TRBD2 for D (5 bases each). The length of the CDR3 is 13 residues. From germline, CDR1 is DFQATT and CDR2 SNEGSKA (reference sequence). Trimming took 5 bases from V and 4 from J, leaving 12 bases between them. DNA of the CDR3: TGCAGTGCTGACCCGGGGCGTTACAATGAGCAGTTCTTC. It codes for CSADPGRYNEQFF.

J is TRBJ1-5 and V is TRBV7-2, with D unclear. Trimming stripped 5 bases from V and 3 bases from J, with 5 bases between. The V gene's germline CDR1 is SGHTA and CDR2 FQGNSA. The CDR3 extends over 12 amino acids. This CDR3 reads CASSPFNQPQHF. DNA of the CDR3: TGTGCCAGCAGCCCGTTCAATCAGCCCCAGCATTTT. The complete variable domain, with remaining parts taken from reference TRBV7-2 and TRBJ1-5, reads GAGVSQSPSNKVTEKGKDVELRCDPISGHTALYWYRQSLGQGLEFLIYFQGNSAPDKSGLPSDRFSAERTGGSVSTLTIQRTQQEDSAVYLCASSPFNQPQHFGDGTRLSIL.

This clonotype was observed at least ten times. J is TRBJ1-6 and V is TRBV11-2, with TRBD1 identical over 9 bases. Germline V gives CDR1 SGHAT, CDR2 FQNNGV. Trimming cost V 2 bases and J 2 bases; bases outside gene matches: 4. The CDR3 runs 17 residues. The CDR3 spells CASSLWTGAAYNSPLHF. The CDR3, as DNA: TGTGCCAGCAGCTTATGGACAGGGGCGGCCTATAATTCACCCCTCCACTTT.

CDR3 coding DNA: TGCAGTGCTAGAGATCGGGGTCTTGTAAGCAATCAGCCCCAGCATTTT. Its protein product is CSARDRGLVSNQPQHF. This chain uses TRBV20-1 with TRBJ1-5; D remains ambiguous. CDR3 length equals 16 residues. Trimming removed 0 bases at V and 1 base at J, with 13 bases between. Looked up from germline, CDR1 is DFQATT and CDR2 is SNEGSKA (reference sequence).

This clonotype was recorded a few times. The chain couples TRBV19 to TRBJ1-2; TRBD1 aligns across 7 bases. CDR3 length: 16 residues. V lost 3 bases and J lost 0; bases outside the gene matches: 7. Germline CDR1 is LNHDA and CDR2 is SQIVND (reference sequence). Here the CDR3 DNA reads TGTGCCAGTAGTATCCGAGGGGGCGCTTCTAACTATGGCTACACCTTC. Its translation is CASSIRGGASNYGYTF.

This clonotype was seen at least ten times. The chain employs TRBV28 and TRBJ1-2; 8 bases are shared with TRBD1. CDR3 length: 13 residues. From germline, CDR1 is MDHEN and CDR2 SYDVKM. V was clipped by 2 bases and J by 8 bases; unmatched bases: 4. DNA of the CDR3: TGTGCCAGCAGTTTAAGGCAGGGGGCGGGCTACACCTTC. Protein: CASSLRQGAGYTF.

This clonotype was picked up a small number of times. The CDR3 here is CASSWRGDTEAFF. DNA for the CDR3: TGCGCCAGCAGCTGGCGTGGGGACACTGAAGCTTTCTTT. The genes are TRBV5-1 and TRBJ1-1; D is undetermined. V lost 3 bases and J lost 3, with 9 bases in between. CDR1 is SGHRS and CDR2 is YFSETQ in the germline V gene. This CDR3 is built from 13 residues.

The chain joins TRBV5-4 to TRBJ2-5; D remains unclear. The germline V and J ends were trimmed by 5 bases and 4 bases, with 12 bases remaining between them. CDR3 length: 13 amino acids. In germline, CDR1 is SGHNT, CDR2 YYREEE (reference sequence). The DNA of the CDR3 is TGTGCCAGCAGTTCCGATCCCCCAGAGACCCAGTACTTC. It yields the protein CASSSDPPETQYF.

The rearrangement joins TRBV3-1 to TRBJ2-3, with no clear D. The CDR3 consists of 14 residues. Trimming stripped 0 bases from V and 3 bases from J, with 7 bases between. The germline V gene has CDR1 LGHDT and CDR2 YNNKEL (reference sequence). The CDR3 region has the DNA TGTGCCAGCAGCCAAGATTGGCAGACAGATACGCAGTATTTT. Translated, it gives CASSQDWQTDTQYF.

Within the sample, this clonotype is medium-sized. This chain uses TRBV24-1 with TRBJ2-1; 7 bases map to TRBD1. Per germline, CDR1 KGHDR and CDR2 SFDVKD. V lost 1 base and J lost 2; bases outside the gene matches: 1. The CDR3 spans 15 residues. For the CDR3, the DNA is TGTGCCACCAGTGATTTCAGGGGGACCTACAATGAGCAGTTCTTC. Its translation: CATSDFRGTYNEQFF.